This TCR beta chain was captured by sequencing in a study of Graves' ophthalmopathy and Graves' hyperthyroidism. Overall study results and limits: Sensitivity reached 87.88% and specificity about 76% for a 13-signature model separating ophthalmopathy from stable hyperthyroidism.

This clonotype was observed at least ten times. The antigen is unknown. Lactation, pregnancy, uncontrolled infections and other autoimmune diseases were all grounds for excluding patients. Trimming stripped 7 bases from V and 0 bases from J, with 16 bases between. The CDR3 is 15 amino acids. Per germline, CDR1 MNHEY and CDR2 SVGEGT. Amplification of TCR beta CDR3 regions used RNA transcripts. RT-PCR was first run with HTBI primers, then multiplex PCR in a second round. Each CDR3 protein gets one entry after TCRdb re-called the multiplex PCR reads with MiXCR. Of hundreds of thousands of distinct CDR3 sequences in the sample, roughly 14% were seen once.

Sequencing was done on a sample of blood. The receptor was isolated from a woman aged 25-40 years with Graves' ophthalmopathy. The chain has TRBV6-2 or TRBV6-3 and TRBJ2-7; D is tentatively TRBD1 or TRBD2 (6 bases each). In DNA form, the CDR3 reads TGTGCCAGCAAACGCCCTGGGGGGCCCTCCTACGAGCAGTACTTC. It codes for CASKRPGGPSYEQYF.